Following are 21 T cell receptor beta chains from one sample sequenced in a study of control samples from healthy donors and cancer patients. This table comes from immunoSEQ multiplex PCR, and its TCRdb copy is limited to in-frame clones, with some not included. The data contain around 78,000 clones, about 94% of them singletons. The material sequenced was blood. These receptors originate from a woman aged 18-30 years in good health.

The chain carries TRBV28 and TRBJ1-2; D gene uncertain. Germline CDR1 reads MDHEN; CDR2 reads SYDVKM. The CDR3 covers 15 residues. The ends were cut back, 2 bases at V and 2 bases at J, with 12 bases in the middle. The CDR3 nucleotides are TGTGCCAGCAGTTTAGAAAATATGGGGAACTATGGCTACACCTTC. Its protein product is CASSLENMGNYGYTF.

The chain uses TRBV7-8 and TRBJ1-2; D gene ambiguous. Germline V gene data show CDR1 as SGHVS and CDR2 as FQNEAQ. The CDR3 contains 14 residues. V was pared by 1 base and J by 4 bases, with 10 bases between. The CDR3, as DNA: TGTGCCAGCAGCTTAGTCCCCGGGGTCTATGGCTACACCTTC. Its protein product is CASSLVPGVYGYTF.

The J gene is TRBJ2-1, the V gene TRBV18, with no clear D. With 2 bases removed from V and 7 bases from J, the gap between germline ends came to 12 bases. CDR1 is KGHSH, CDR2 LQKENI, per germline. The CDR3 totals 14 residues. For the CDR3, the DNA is TGTGCCAGCTCACCAGAGGCCAGTCGGAATGAGCAGTTCTTC. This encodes CASSPEASRNEQFF.

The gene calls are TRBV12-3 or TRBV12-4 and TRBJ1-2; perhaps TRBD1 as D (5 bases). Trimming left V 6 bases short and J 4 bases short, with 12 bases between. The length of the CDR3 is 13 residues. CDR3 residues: CASSWGEAYGYTF. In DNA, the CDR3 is TGTGCCAGCAGCTGGGGGGAAGCCTATGGCTACACCTTC.

The CDR3 DNA follows: TGTGCCACCAGTGCCCGGGACAGGGAGCCTACTAGCACAGATACGCAGTATTTT. Translated: CATSARDREPTSTDTQYF. This chain joins TRBV24-1 and TRBJ2-3; 9 bases line up with TRBD1. In germline, CDR1 is KGHDR, CDR2 SFDVKD. This CDR3 is 18 amino acids long. The V segment lost 5 bases and the J segment 0 bases; nucleotides outside the gene matches: 11.

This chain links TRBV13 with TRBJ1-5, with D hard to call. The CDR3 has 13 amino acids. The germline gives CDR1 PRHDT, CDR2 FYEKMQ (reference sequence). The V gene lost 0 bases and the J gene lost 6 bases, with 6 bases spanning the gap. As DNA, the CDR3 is TGTGCCAGCAGCTTAGGTCGAGGTCAGCCCCAGCATTTT. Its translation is CASSLGRGQPQHF.

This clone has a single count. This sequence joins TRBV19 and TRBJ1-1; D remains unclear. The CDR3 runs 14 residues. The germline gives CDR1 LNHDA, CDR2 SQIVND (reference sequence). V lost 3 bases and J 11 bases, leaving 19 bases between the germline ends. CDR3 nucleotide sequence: TGTGCCAGTAGTATCCGGGCCGATTATGGGTGGGCTTTCTTT. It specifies CASSIRADYGWAFF.

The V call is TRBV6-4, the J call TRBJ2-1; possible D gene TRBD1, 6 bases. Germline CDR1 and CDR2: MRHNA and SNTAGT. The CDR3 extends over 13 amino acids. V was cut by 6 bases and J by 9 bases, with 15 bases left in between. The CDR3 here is CASSNRDEGEQFF. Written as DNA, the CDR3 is TGTGCCAGCAGCAACAGGGACGAGGGTGAGCAGTTCTTC.

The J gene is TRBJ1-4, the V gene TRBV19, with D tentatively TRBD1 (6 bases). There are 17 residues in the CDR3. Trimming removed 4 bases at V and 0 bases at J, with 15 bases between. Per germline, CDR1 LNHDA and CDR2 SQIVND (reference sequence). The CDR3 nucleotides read TGTGCCAGTAGTAAACCGGGACACCCGGCAACTAATGAAAAACTGTTTTTT. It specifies CASSKPGHPATNEKLFF.

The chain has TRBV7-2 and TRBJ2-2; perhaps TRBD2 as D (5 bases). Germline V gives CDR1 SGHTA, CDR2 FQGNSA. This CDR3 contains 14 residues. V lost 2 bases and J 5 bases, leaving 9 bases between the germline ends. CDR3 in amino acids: CASSLLSGTGELFF. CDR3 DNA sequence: TGTGCCAGCAGCTTACTCTCGGGGACCGGGGAGCTGTTTTTT.

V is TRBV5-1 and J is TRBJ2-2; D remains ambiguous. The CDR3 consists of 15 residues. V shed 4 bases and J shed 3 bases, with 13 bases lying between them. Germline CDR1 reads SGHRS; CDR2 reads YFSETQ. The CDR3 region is CASSLNRWDTGELFF. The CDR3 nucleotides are TGCGCCAGCAGCCTCAATCGTTGGGACACCGGGGAGCTGTTTTTT.

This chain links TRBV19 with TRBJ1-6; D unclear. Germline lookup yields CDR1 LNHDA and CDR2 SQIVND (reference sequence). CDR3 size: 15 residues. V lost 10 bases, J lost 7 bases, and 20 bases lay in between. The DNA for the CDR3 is TGTGCCACTAAAAGTTCGGGTTTGGGAAATTCACCCCTCCACTTT. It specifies CATKSSGLGNSPLHF. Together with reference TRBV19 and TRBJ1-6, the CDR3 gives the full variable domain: DGGITQSPKYLFRKEGQNVTLSCEQNLNHDAMYWYRQDPGQGLRLIYYSQIVNDFQKGDIAEGYSVSREKKESFPLTVTSAQKNPTAFYLCATKSSGLGNSPLHFGNGTRLTVT.

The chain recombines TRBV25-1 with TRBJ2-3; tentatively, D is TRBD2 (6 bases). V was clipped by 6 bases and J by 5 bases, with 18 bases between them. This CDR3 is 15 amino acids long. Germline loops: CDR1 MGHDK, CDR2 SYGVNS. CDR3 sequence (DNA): TGTGCCAGCAGCGATCTAGCGAGGGTAGAAGATACGCAGTATTTT. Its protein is CASSDLARVEDTQYF.

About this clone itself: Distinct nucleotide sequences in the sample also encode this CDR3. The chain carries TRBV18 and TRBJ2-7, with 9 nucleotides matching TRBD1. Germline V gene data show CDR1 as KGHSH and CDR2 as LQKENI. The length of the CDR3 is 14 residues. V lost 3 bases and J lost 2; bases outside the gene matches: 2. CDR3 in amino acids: CASSPGQGPYEQYF. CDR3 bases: TGTGCCAGCTCACCGGGACAGGGCCCCTACGAGCAGTACTTC.

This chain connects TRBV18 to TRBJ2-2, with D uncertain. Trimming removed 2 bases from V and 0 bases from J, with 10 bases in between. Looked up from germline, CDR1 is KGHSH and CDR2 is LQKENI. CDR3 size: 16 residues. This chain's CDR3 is CASSPWVTSNTGELFF. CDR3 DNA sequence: TGTGCCAGCTCACCATGGGTTACCTCGAACACCGGGGAGCTGTTTTTT.

CDR3 in amino acids: CASSRDRGFQPQHF. For the CDR3, the DNA is TGTGCCAGCAGCCGGGACAGGGGATTTCAGCCCCAGCATTTT. The rearrangement links TRBV9 to TRBJ1-5, with 10 bases aligning to TRBD1. After removal of 4 bases from V and 6 bases from J, the junction contained 4 bases not matched to a gene. Germline CDR1 reads SGDLS; CDR2 reads YYNGEE. The CDR3 totals 14 residues.

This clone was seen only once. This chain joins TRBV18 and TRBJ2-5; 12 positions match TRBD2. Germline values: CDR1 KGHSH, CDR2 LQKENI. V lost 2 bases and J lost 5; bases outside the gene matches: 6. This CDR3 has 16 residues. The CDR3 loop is CASSPRTSGTGETQYF. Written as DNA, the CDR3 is TGTGCCAGCTCACCAAGGACTAGCGGGACGGGTGAGACCCAGTACTTC.

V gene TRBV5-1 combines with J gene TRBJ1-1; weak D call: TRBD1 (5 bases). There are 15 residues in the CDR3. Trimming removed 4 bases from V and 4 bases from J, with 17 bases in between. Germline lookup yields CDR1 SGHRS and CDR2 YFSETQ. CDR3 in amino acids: CASSSRGVVSTEAFF. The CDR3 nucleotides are TGCGCCAGCAGCAGTAGAGGGGTCGTTAGCACTGAAGCTTTCTTT. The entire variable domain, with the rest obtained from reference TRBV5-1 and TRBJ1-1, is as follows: KAGVTQTPRYLIKTRGQQVTLSCSPISGHRSVSWYQQTPGQGLQFLFEYFSETQRNKGNFPGRFSGRQFSNSRSEMNVSTLELGDSALYLCASSSRGVVSTEAFFGQGTRLTVV.

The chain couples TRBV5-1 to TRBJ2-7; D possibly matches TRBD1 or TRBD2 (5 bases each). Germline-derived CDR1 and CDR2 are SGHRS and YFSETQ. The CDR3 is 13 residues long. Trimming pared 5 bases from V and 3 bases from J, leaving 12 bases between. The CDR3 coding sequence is TGCGCCAGCAGACCGGGGCAGCTCTACGAGCAGTACTTC. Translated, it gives CASRPGQLYEQYF. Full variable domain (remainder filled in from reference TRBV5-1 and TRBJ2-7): KAGVTQTPRYLIKTRGQQVTLSCSPISGHRSVSWYQQTPGQGLQFLFEYFSETQRNKGNFPGRFSGRQFSNSRSEMNVSTLELGDSALYLCASRPGQLYEQYFGPGTRLTVT.

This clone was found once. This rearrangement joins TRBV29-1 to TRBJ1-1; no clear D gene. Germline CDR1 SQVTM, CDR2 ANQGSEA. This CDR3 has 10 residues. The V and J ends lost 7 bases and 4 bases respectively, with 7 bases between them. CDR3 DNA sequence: TGCAGCGGGACGGTCACTGAAGCTTTCTTT. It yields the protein CSGTVTEAFF.

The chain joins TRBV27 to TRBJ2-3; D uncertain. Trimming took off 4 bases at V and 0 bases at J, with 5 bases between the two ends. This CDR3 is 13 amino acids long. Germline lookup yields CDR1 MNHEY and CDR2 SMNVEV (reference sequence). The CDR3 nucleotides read TGTGCCAGCAGTTGGTCCAGCACAGATACGCAGTATTTT. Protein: CASSWSSTDTQYF.